These 19 T cell receptor beta chains originate from one sample sequenced in a study of control samples from healthy donors and cancer patients. The repertoire was sequenced with immunoSEQ multiplex PCR; TCRdb's copy has only in-frame clones and lacks some. The sample records 140,000 or so clones, under 90% being singletons. Input material: blood. These receptors all come from a man between 25 and 39 years old in good health.

The chain employs TRBV3-1 (or the pseudogene TRBV3-2) and TRBJ2-6; D may correspond to TRBD1 or TRBD2 (5 bases each). V shed 3 bases and J shed 2 bases, with 5 bases lying between them. This CDR3 spans 14 amino acids. Germline V gene data show CDR1 as LGHDT and CDR2 as YNNKEL (reference sequence). CDR3 nucleotide sequence: TGTGCCAGCAGCCAGGGGGCTGGGGCCAACGTCCTGACTTTC. Translated, it gives CASSQGAGANVLTF.

This chain links TRBV4-1 with TRBJ1-6; 9 bases align to TRBD1. The CDR3 has 15 residues. The ends lost 4 bases at V and 9 bases at J; junction bases unmatched: 7. Germline V gene data show CDR1 as MGHRA and CDR2 as YSYEKL. DNA for the CDR3: TGCGCCAGCAGCCCTTCAGGACAGGGGAGTTCACCCCTCCACTTT. Its translation is CASSPSGQGSSPLHF.

The rearrangement uses TRBV5-4 and TRBJ2-5; the D gene could be TRBD1 or TRBD2 (6 bases each). This CDR3 comprises 13 residues. The germline V and J ends were trimmed by 7 bases and 1 base, with 11 bases remaining between them. Germline V gene data show CDR1 as SGHNT and CDR2 as YYREEE (reference sequence). The DNA for the CDR3 is TGTGCCAGCGGGGGGACAAGCCAAGAGACCCAGTACTTC. It translates to CASGGTSQETQYF.

V gene TRBV6-2 or TRBV6-3 combines with J gene TRBJ2-1, with D possibly TRBD1 on 7 matching bases. This CDR3 has 15 residues. Looked up from germline, CDR1 is MNHEY and CDR2 is SVGEGT. V was clipped by 6 bases and J by 2 bases, with 14 bases between them. For the CDR3, the DNA is TGTGCCAGCAGCGACCAGGGGGGCCCCTACAATGAGCAGTTCTTC. This sequence encodes CASSDQGGPYNEQFF.

J is TRBJ2-7 and V is TRBV13; perhaps TRBD2 as D (6 bases). V was cut by 2 bases and J by 3 bases, with 14 bases left in between. This CDR3 has 15 amino acids. Germline V gene data show CDR1 as PRHDT and CDR2 as FYEKMQ (reference sequence). The CDR3 DNA sequence: TGTGCCAGCAGCTTAACCCGGGACTTGAACTACGAGCAGTACTTC. Amino acid sequence: CASSLTRDLNYEQYF. The full variable domain, rest sourced from reference TRBV13 and TRBJ2-7, is AAGVIQSPRHLIKEKRETATLKCYPIPRHDTVYWYQQGPGQDPQFLISFYEKMQSDKGSIPDRFSAQQFSDYHSELNMSSLELGDSALYFCASSLTRDLNYEQYFGPGTRLTVT.

The chain links TRBV7-2 to TRBJ2-7; 9 bases agree with TRBD2. The germline CDR1 and CDR2 sequences are SGHTA and FQGNSA. V trimming: 5 bases; J trimming: 2 bases; junction bases outside the gene matches: 7. This CDR3 comprises 15 residues. CDR3 loop: CASSGREGYPYEQYF. CDR3 nucleotides: TGTGCCAGCAGCGGGCGGGAGGGGTATCCCTACGAGCAGTACTTC.

V is TRBV7-2 and J is TRBJ2-1; D remains unclear. Germline assignment: CDR1 SGHTA and CDR2 FQGNSA. This CDR3 has 14 residues. Deletions cut 1 base from V and 9 bases from J, with 13 bases between. The CDR3 loop is CASSLDMVKGEQFF. In nucleotides, the CDR3 is TGTGCCAGCAGCTTAGATATGGTGAAGGGTGAGCAGTTCTTC.

The gene calls are TRBV7-9 and TRBJ2-7; D remains ambiguous. V lost 0 bases and J 3 bases, leaving 6 bases between the germline ends. The CDR3 runs 13 residues. Germline V CDR1 and CDR2: SEHNR, FQNEAQ (reference sequence). CDR3 amino acids: CASSLAKFYEQYF. The CDR3 DNA reads as TGTGCCAGCAGCTTAGCGAAATTCTACGAGCAGTACTTC.

The genes are TRBV5-4 and TRBJ2-1, with D perhaps matching TRBD1 (6 bases). This CDR3 is built from 17 residues. Looked up from germline, CDR1 is SGHNT and CDR2 is YYREEE (reference sequence). Trimming took off 2 bases at V and 2 bases at J, with 17 bases between the two ends. The CDR3 region is CASSFSQGSVPYNEQFF. In DNA form, the CDR3 reads TGTGCCAGCAGCTTTTCTCAGGGGAGTGTGCCCTACAATGAGCAGTTCTTC.

This rearrangement joins TRBV19 to TRBJ1-1; TRBD1 might be the D (6 bases). Germline V CDR1 and CDR2: LNHDA, SQIVND (reference sequence). Trimming took 1 base from V and 4 from J, leaving 13 bases between them. The CDR3 is made up of 15 amino acids. The CDR3 coding sequence is TGTGCCAGTAGTATAGGGGGGCGGGCGGTCACTGAAGCTTTCTTT. This sequence encodes CASSIGGRAVTEAFF.

The chain joins TRBV9 to TRBJ1-1; no reliable D call. The CDR3 covers 14 residues. Germline assignment: CDR1 SGDLS and CDR2 YYNGEE. V gave up 0 bases and J gave up 5 bases, with 11 bases separating them. This CDR3 reads CASSVAEKVTEAFF. Written as DNA, the CDR3 is TGTGCCAGCAGCGTAGCGGAGAAGGTGACTGAAGCTTTCTTT. Full variable domain (remainder filled in from reference TRBV9 and TRBJ1-1): DSGVTQTPKHLITATGQRVTLRCSPRSGDLSVYWYQQSLDQGLQFLIQYYNGEERAKGNILERFSAQQFPDLHSELNLSSLELGDSALYFCASSVAEKVTEAFFGQGTRLTVV.

The chain links TRBV18 to TRBJ2-1; D possibly matches TRBD1 or TRBD2 (5 bases each). Germline assignment: CDR1 KGHSH and CDR2 LQKENI. CDR3 length: 15 amino acids. Trimming cost V 6 bases and J 7 bases, with 19 bases left between them. CDR3 residues: CASSSRDGRQNEQFF. The CDR3 nucleotides read TGTGCCAGCTCCTCCCGGGACGGAAGACAAAATGAGCAGTTCTTC.

The genes are TRBV7-8 and TRBJ1-6; TRBD1 aligns across 12 bases. V was pared by 4 bases and J by 8 bases, with 6 bases of the junction left unmatched. The CDR3 loop spans 16 amino acids. Germline CDR1 is SGHVS and CDR2 is FQNEAQ. The CDR3 protein is CASSYRDRGLYSPLHF. The CDR3 DNA reads as TGTGCCAGCAGCTATCGGGACAGGGGGCTATATTCACCCCTCCACTTT.

V usage is TRBV27 and J usage is TRBJ2-2; D possibly uses TRBD1 or TRBD2 (7 bases each). Deletions cut 6 bases from V and 6 bases from J, with 20 bases between. The length of the CDR3 is 16 residues. Germline V gene sequence: CDR1 MNHEY, CDR2 SMNVEV (reference sequence). The CDR3 here is CASSLGEGAPSGELFF. CDR3 nucleotide sequence: TGTGCCAGCAGCCTGGGGGAGGGGGCGCCGTCCGGGGAGCTGTTTTTT.

In this sample, this clone turned up a few times. The V gene is TRBV18, the J gene TRBJ2-7, with D perhaps TRBD1 (6 bases). Germline assignment: CDR1 KGHSH and CDR2 LQKENI. V shed 6 bases and J shed 7 bases, with 13 bases lying between them. This CDR3 region has 12 residues. The CDR3 nucleotides are TGTGCCAGCTCGTACAGGGTTGGGGAGCAGTACTTC. Amino acids: CASSYRVGEQYF.

The chain links TRBV21-1 to TRBJ1-5; the table's TRBD1 call for D was not verified on the DNA. TRBV21-1 is given as a pseudogene. The CDR3 has 13 residues. The DNA of the CDR3 is TGTGCCAGCAGCAAACCCAGGAAACAGCCCCAGCATTTT. This translates into CASSKPRKQPQHF.

The J gene is TRBJ1-4, the V gene TRBV11-2, with TRBD1 matching over 7 bases. After removal of 2 bases from V and 5 bases from J, the junction contained 11 bases not matched to a gene. CDR1 is SGHAT and CDR2 is FQNNGV in the germline V gene. This CDR3 comprises 17 residues. CDR3 sequence: CASSLSAGGTKNEKLFF. The CDR3 DNA sequence: TGTGCCAGCAGCTTAAGTGCAGGGGGAACCAAGAATGAAAAACTGTTTTTT.

A remark on this clone: This specimen includes other DNA sequences encoding the same CDR3. The chain carries TRBV6-5 and TRBJ1-2, with 7 bases matching TRBD1. The length of the CDR3 is 13 residues. Trimming at V came to 6 bases and at J to 2 bases, leaving 3 bases not matched to a gene. The V gene's germline CDR1 is MNHEY and CDR2 SVGAGI. The CDR3 nucleotides are TGTGCCAGCAGCCCGACAGGGAACTATGGCTACACCTTC. Translated: CASSPTGNYGYTF.

A note on this clone: One end of the junction varies from germline; a read error may be responsible. The chain has TRBV7-9 and TRBJ2-5, with TRBD1 matching 7 bases. The germline gives CDR1 SEHNR, CDR2 FQNEAQ (reference sequence). The CDR3 length is 17 residues. CDR3 residues: CASSVALTGAFQETQYF. In DNA, the CDR3 is TGTGCCAGCAGCGTAGCTCTTACAGGGGCATTCCAAGAGACCCAGTACTTC.